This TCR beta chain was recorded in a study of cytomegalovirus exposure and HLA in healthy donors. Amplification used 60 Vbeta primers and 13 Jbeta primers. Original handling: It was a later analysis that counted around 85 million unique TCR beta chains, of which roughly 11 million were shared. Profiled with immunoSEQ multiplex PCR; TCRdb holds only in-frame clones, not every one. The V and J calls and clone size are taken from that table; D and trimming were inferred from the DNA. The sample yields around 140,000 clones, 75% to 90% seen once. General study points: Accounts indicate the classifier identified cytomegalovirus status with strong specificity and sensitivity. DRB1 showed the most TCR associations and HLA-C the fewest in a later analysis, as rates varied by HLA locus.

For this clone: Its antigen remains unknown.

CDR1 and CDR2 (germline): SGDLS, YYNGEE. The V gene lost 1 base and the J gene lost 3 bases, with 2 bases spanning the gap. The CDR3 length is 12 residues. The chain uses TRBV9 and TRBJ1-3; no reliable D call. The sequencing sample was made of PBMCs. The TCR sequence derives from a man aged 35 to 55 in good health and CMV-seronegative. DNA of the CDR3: TGTGCCAGCAGCGTATATGGAAACACCATATATTTT. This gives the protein CASSVYGNTIYF.